This T cell receptor beta chain comes out of a study of CD4 T cells in lung cancer (dated by TCRdb to about 2019). For context, the study as a whole: In the study, blood T cells of NSCLC patients were screened for responses to candidate mutation-encoded neoepitopes, and neoantigen-specific CD4+ T-cell clones and TCRs were isolated. The resected patients had lung adenocarcinoma or squamous cell carcinoma, were aged 60 to 69 at blood donation, and mostly were former smokers. Treatments received by the patients before blood donation included platinum chemotherapy, and some patients received nivolumab or pembrolizumab. TCRB deep sequencing tracked the frequency of neoantigen-specific clonotypes in tumor resections, non-adjacent lung and cultured T-cell products. What the work shows at the level of the full study, not this receptor alone: Nonspecific IFNgamma producers of unknown purity were included among IFNgamma-sorted cells, so expanded lines were found to range from monoclonal to oligoclonal. Some blood-derived responses might be explained by in vitro priming of naive T cells or cross-reactivity rather than by memory responses to the cancer.

On this clone: Its antigen is still unknown. No base qualities exist here, and no much larger clone lies one base off it.

Library preparation was by the immunoSEQ multiplex PCR assay. DNA was isolated using Qiagen DNeasy or QIAamp micro DNA kits, and TCRB was sequenced using the Adaptive Biotechnology human TCRB sequencing kit. An Illumina MiSeq was used to sequence the TCRB libraries. On the authors' methods: The kit provider's software was used to analyze TCRB sequence data, and Fisher's exact test was applied to assess tumor enrichment of clonotype templates. What TCRdb holds here is the immuneACCESS table cut down to in-frame rearrangements. Part of the clones is not present; checked against another copy, under half of the missing clones reflect an unresolved V gene, and the others are unexplained. V and J calls and clone size are those listed in that table; D and trimming were worked out from the DNA. This sample is represented by a few hundred clones; around 91% of them were singletons. The ten largest make up roughly 50% of the sample.

PBMCs were stimulated for more than ten days with mutant 27-mer peptides together with IL21, IL7, IL15 and IL2, and were then restimulated with autologous B cells pulsed with peptide. After restimulation with peptide-pulsed B cells, live IFNgamma-secreting T cells were sorted on a FACS Aria2 by cytokine capture. At limiting dilution of approximately 3 or 10 cells per well, the sorted cells were expanded for about 14 to 23 days with irradiated allogeneic PBMCs, phytohemagglutinin and IL2. Peripheral blood samples or leukapheresis products were obtained from the patients. To screen the expanded lines for antigen specificity, an IFNgamma ELISA was run against autologous B cells pulsed with mutant peptides. V is pruned by 0 bases and J by 2 bases, leaving 0 bases of the junction without a gene match. From the cysteine through the phenylalanine, the CDR3 covers 14 amino acids. Only the CDR3 DNA is retained, 42 bases long and in frame from the first base. Sequences SGHRS (CDR1) and YFSETQ (CDR2) are obtained from the germline V gene.

The sequenced sample consisted of a CD4+ T cell line or clone grown in culture. The V and J segments used are TRBV5-1 and TRBJ1-2; TRBD1 aligns with 8 central bases. This receptor was taken from a woman aged 55-70 years with non-small cell lung cancer. Some clones in this sample may be carry-over from other donors' samples. The nucleotide sequence is TGCGCCAGCAGCTTGGGGGACAGGAACTATGGCTACACCTTC. Its protein is CASSLGDRNYGYTF.